The 15 T cell receptor beta chains presented below share a single source sample, sequenced in a study of shared clonotypes between healthy human individuals. The repertoire was sequenced with immunoSEQ multiplex PCR; TCRdb's copy has only in-frame clones and lacks some. Counted here are about a million clones, about 72% occurring once; the ten biggest clones make up approximately 0.95%. Sequencing was carried out using memory CD4+ T cells from PBMCs. Subset of the sample: CD45RA-negative fraction. The origin of the receptors is a man aged 18-30 years in good health. Some clones in this sample may be carry-over from other donors' samples.

The chain employs TRBV28 and TRBJ1-5; D possibly corresponds to TRBD1 (5 bases). Germline V gene lookup returns CDR1 MDHEN and CDR2 SYDVKM. The CDR3 is 14 amino acids. With 7 bases removed from V and 4 bases from J, the gap between germline ends came to 14 bases. The CDR3: CASTRGYWNQPQHF. Here the CDR3 DNA reads TGTGCCAGCACCCGGGGGTATTGGAATCAGCCCCAGCATTTT.

This clone has a count of ten or more. The rearrangement links TRBV27 to TRBJ2-3; tentatively, D is TRBD1 (5 bases). V gave up 5 bases and J gave up 3 bases, with 12 bases separating them. CDR3 length: 14 residues. From germline, CDR1 is MNHEY and CDR2 SMNVEV (reference sequence). Written as DNA, the CDR3 is TGTGCCAGCAGTCCCCGACAGTTTACAGATACGCAGTATTTT. This gives the protein CASSPRQFTDTQYF.

V usage is TRBV9 and J usage is TRBJ1-2; 7 bases line up with TRBD1. In germline, CDR1 is SGDLS, CDR2 YYNGEE. The CDR3 sequence is 15 residues long. V lost 4 bases and J lost 4; bases outside the gene matches: 10. In DNA form, the CDR3 reads TGTGCCAGCAGCCCCACAGGGGTTAAGGGCTATGGCTACACCTTC. Amino acids: CASSPTGVKGYGYTF. The variable domain in full, completed from reference TRBV9 and TRBJ1-2, reads DSGVTQTPKHLITATGQRVTLRCSPRSGDLSVYWYQQSLDQGLQFLIQYYNGEERAKGNILERFSAQQFPDLHSELNLSSLELGDSALYFCASSPTGVKGYGYTFGSGTRLTVV.

The chain joins TRBV5-1 to TRBJ2-7; 8 bases line up with TRBD2. The CDR3 totals 16 residues. V was pared by 4 bases and J by 2 bases, with 11 bases of the junction left unmatched. CDR1 is SGHRS, CDR2 YFSETQ, per germline. This chain's CDR3 is CASSPSLAGQAYEQYF. Written as DNA, the CDR3 is TGCGCCAGCAGCCCGAGCCTAGCGGGCCAAGCCTACGAGCAGTACTTC.

The chain is built from TRBV18 and TRBJ2-5; D gene unclear. The germline V and J ends were trimmed by 6 bases and 5 bases, with 13 bases remaining between them. Germline assignment: CDR1 KGHSH and CDR2 LQKENI. The CDR3 covers 13 residues. The chain's CDR3 is CASSSVEAETQYF. Written as DNA, the CDR3 is TGTGCCAGCTCCTCGGTCGAGGCGGAGACCCAGTACTTC.

The chain carries TRBV28 and TRBJ2-7, with 7 bases that match TRBD2. The junction had 11 bases not matched to a gene; V was cut back by 4 bases and J by 2 bases. The CDR3 runs 16 residues. CDR1 is MDHEN, CDR2 SYDVKM, per germline. The CDR3 loop reads CASSSFSGPGTYEQYF. DNA for the CDR3: TGTGCCAGCAGTTCATTTAGCGGGCCAGGAACCTACGAGCAGTACTTC.

With regard to this clone: The same CDR3 can be traced to other DNA sequences in this sample. The chain links TRBV28 to TRBJ2-7; 10 nucleotides agree with TRBD1. This CDR3 has 14 amino acids. V dropped 6 bases and J dropped 4; count of bases not matched to a gene: 6. Looked up from germline, CDR1 is MDHEN and CDR2 is SYDVKM. The CDR3 bases are TGTGCCAGCAGCTCGGGACAGGGGTTTTACGAGCAGTACTTC. As protein: CASSSGQGFYEQYF.

This clone was observed at least ten times. The genes are TRBV27 and TRBJ1-2, with D maybe TRBD1 (6 bases). Germline V gene data show CDR1 as MNHEY and CDR2 as SMNVEV (reference sequence). Deletions cut 0 bases from V and 8 bases from J, with 19 bases between. This CDR3 spans 16 amino acids. The CDR3 sequence: CASSLSHRAGVGGYTF. The CDR3 bases are TGTGCCAGCAGTTTATCGCACAGGGCTGGGGTGGGGGGCTACACCTTC.

The chain uses TRBV5-1 and TRBJ1-1; tentative D call: TRBD1 (6 bases). V was clipped by 0 bases and J by 7 bases, with 16 bases between them. CDR1 SGHRS and CDR2 YFSETQ come from the germline V gene. The CDR3 is 15 amino acids. Here the CDR3 DNA reads TGCGCCAGCAGCTTGGTCCCAGGGGCCGCGAGTGAAGCTTTCTTT. Its translation is CASSLVPGAASEAFF.

The chain carries TRBV6-1 and TRBJ1-2, with D perhaps matching TRBD1 (5 bases). The CDR3 totals 15 residues. V lost 1 base and J lost 7, with 16 bases in between. Germline V CDR1 and CDR2: MNHNS, SASEGT. The CDR3 DNA sequence: TGTGCCAGCAGTGAAGTGGCTGGGGGTCCGGGTGGCTACACCTTC. Residues: CASSEVAGGPGGYTF.

This chain uses TRBV27 with TRBJ2-7, with D perhaps TRBD1 (6 bases). Trimming took 5 bases from V and 0 from J, leaving 14 bases between them. Per the germline V gene, CDR1 is MNHEY and CDR2 is SMNVEV (reference sequence). CDR3 size: 15 residues. CDR3 sequence: CASSRSQGISYEQYF. The CDR3 nucleotides read TGTGCCAGCAGTCGGAGTCAGGGGATCTCCTACGAGCAGTACTTC.

This chain connects TRBV11-2 to TRBJ2-7; no clear D. Looked up from germline, CDR1 is SGHAT and CDR2 is FQNNGV. V shed 5 bases and J shed 8 bases, with 19 bases lying between them. CDR3 length: 14 residues. The CDR3 DNA is TGTGCCAGCAGCCCGCCCGGCGGCCTACGGCAGCAGTACTTC. This codes for CASSPPGGLRQQYF.

The chain employs TRBV27 and TRBJ1-2; no clear D gene. Germline CDR1 is MNHEY and CDR2 is SMNVEV (reference sequence). V was clipped by 10 bases and J by 3 bases, with 15 bases between them. CDR3 length: 13 amino acids. The CDR3 sequence: CATQRVGYYGYTF. CDR3 coding DNA: TGTGCCACCCAGCGCGTAGGGTACTATGGCTACACCTTC.

The rearrangement links TRBV29-1 to TRBJ2-1; D assignment may be TRBD1 or TRBD2 (6 bases each). Germline CDR1 reads SQVTM; CDR2 reads ANQGSEA. The CDR3 covers 15 residues. Trimming took off 6 bases at V and 0 bases at J, with 15 bases between the two ends. The CDR3 loop is CSVGIGGFSYNEQFF. The CDR3 DNA follows: TGCAGCGTCGGGATCGGGGGCTTCTCCTACAATGAGCAGTTCTTC.

A single count supports this clone. The chain links TRBV9 to TRBJ2-7; D is unclear. The germline V gene has CDR1 SGDLS and CDR2 YYNGEE. V was trimmed by 2 bases and J by 4 bases, leaving 16 bases between them. The CDR3 has 15 amino acids. The DNA of the CDR3 is TGTGCCAGCAGCGTCGGAGAGGATTTATTGTACGAGCAGTACTTC. Amino acid sequence: CASSVGEDLLYEQYF. Complete variable domain (other parts from reference TRBV9 and TRBJ2-7): DSGVTQTPKHLITATGQRVTLRCSPRSGDLSVYWYQQSLDQGLQFLIQYYNGEERAKGNILERFSAQQFPDLHSELNLSSLELGDSALYFCASSVGEDLLYEQYFGPGTRLTVT.